The following is a TCR beta chain sequence with its context. The antigen this receptor binds is unknown. No quality values exist for individual bases; no much larger clone is one base distant. Within the sample, other DNA sequences also encode this same CDR3. V is clipped by 4 bases and J by 0 bases, and the sequence between their germline boundaries is 7 bases long. From the germline V gene (reference sequence), CDR1 is GTSNPN and CDR2 is SVGIG. CDR3 length: 14 amino acids, cysteine to phenylalanine. CDR3 DNA is the only sequence kept; it has 42 bases, read in frame from the first base. The data originate from a study of cytomegalovirus exposure and HLA in healthy donors listed by TCRdb under 2017. Turning to the overall study: According to an earlier analysis of 587 of the donors, 150 million to 200 million T cells yielded 90 million to 130 million unique TCR beta sequences and about 280 Gb of sequence data. Among about 410 genotyped donors of the cohort, an average of approximately 220,000 unique TCR beta nucleotide sequences was sequenced per donor, of which about 18% were non-productive. HLA typing covered class I and class II loci at four-digit resolution. The study aimed to test whether cataloging public T cell receptors could reveal signatures of past pathogen exposure. The later analysis used no new phenotypic data to find candidate immune exposures, relying instead on TCR beta sequences and their occurrence across donors. A later genetic analysis used genome-wide SNP genotypes for about 55% of the 666 donors, treating that subset as a discovery cohort. An earlier analysis of approximately 500 of the donors applied high-throughput TCR beta sequencing to assess whether each TCR beta V gene segment acted as functional or pseudogenic. Donor age, sex, ethnicity and CMV serostatus were compiled together with the repertoire data. All discovery cohort repertoires had been generated using a single sequencing platform. Roughly 300 gigabases of sequencing data and 70 million to 100 million unique TCR sequences made up an early release that covered under 750 HLA-typed donors. The genetic ancestry cluster associated with self-reported Caucasian donors included over 80% of the approximately 400 genotyped donors. The number of typed donors differed by locus: about 620-640 for A, B, C, DRB1 and DQB1; roughly 510 for DQA1; approximately 610 for DPA1; and around 450 for DPB1. A handful of DR-DQ haplotypes were handled as single units for association and clustering because linkage in the cohort was strong. In a later analysis, previously published TCR beta repertoires from hundreds of donors were re-analyzed and high-resolution HLA genotyping was added so that TCR occurrence patterns could be studied. The T cell repertoires of about 700 subjects were profiled by immunosequencing and related to cytomegalovirus serostatus. Besides the first cohort of 550 to 750 subjects, a separate validation cohort made up of 120 or so different subjects was used. The study combined high-throughput TCR immunosequencing, statistical association of individual TCRs with disease status, and machine learning to predict cytomegalovirus infection status.

The cohort comprised hundreds of healthy bone marrow donors. At the time of sampling, every cohort member was nominally healthy, though immune exposures that went unrecorded were likely present. The donor tested CMV seronegative, placing the donor among the 350 or so seronegative members of the cohort. A peripheral blood sample was provided by each donor, and peripheral blood mononuclear cells were used for TCR beta sequencing. Genomic DNA was extracted from the blood cell samples with the Qiagen DNeasy Blood Extraction Kit. Preparation of the library involved the immunoSEQ multiplex PCR assay. A mixture of 60 forward primers for TCR Vbeta segments and 13 reverse primers for TCR Jbeta segments was used in the multiplex PCR. Amplification of the CDR3 region of rearranged TCR beta genes was performed with a multiplex PCR assay on genomic DNA. On the Illumina HiSeq System, the amplified TCR beta libraries were sequenced as 87-base-pair reads. As for the original processing: A later analysis tallied tens of millions of unique TCR beta chains across the roughly 610 repertoires, and around 10 million of those chains were shared by two or more donors. A nearest-neighbor algorithm error-corrected the raw reads and collapsed the reads into unique sequences, merging closely related sequences to remove PCR and sequencing errors. V, D and J gene segments were assigned by aligning CDR3 sequences to IMGT reference sequences. For a sequence to be retained, a match of at least six nucleotides was required to both a V gene segment and a J gene segment. Rearrangements were called productive when the CDR3 lacked stop codons and stayed in frame with V and J; all others were non-productive. Following IMGT convention, CDR3 was defined as the stretch from the second conserved V-encoded cysteine to the conserved J-encoded phenylalanine. In an earlier analysis of roughly 610 of the donors, sequences lacking an unambiguous match to a single V gene segment were excluded. In an earlier analysis of approximately 590 of the donors, a V segment was called functional when productive rearrangements were above 56.7%, and segregating when the standard deviation between donors exceeded 5%. To diagnose cytomegalovirus status from the catalog of TCR beta chain sequences, a statistical classification framework was built. In a later analysis, V and J genes were assigned by comparing TCR nucleotide sequences against IMGT/GENE-DB human TR gene sequences. A later analysis assigned CDR3 sequences and most-parsimonious VDJ recombination scenarios with the TCRdist pipeline. In a later analysis, each TCR beta chain was defined by its CDR3 amino acid sequence together with its V-gene family, and reads without a unique V-gene family were excluded. As a way to deal with suspected cross-contamination and a sequencing artifact, a later analysis dropped 592 nucleotide sequences that were highly shared and had low generation probability. A later analysis calculated a clonal expansion index for each public chain from normalized within-repertoire ranks of inferred template counts. In a later analysis, generation probabilities were computed with a VDJ recombination model fitted to out-of-frame rearrangements, and the resulting probabilities were checked against IGoR. Hypergeometric tests were used in a later analysis to score TCR-TCR, TCR-HLA and TCR-CMV co-occurrence, with a repertoire-size bias correction applied to the TCR pairs. To estimate false discovery rates, a later analysis permuted the HLA or CMV assignments 20 times. In a later analysis, co-occurring TCRs were grouped using DBSCAN, and TCRdist sequence similarity was added for clustering within HLA-allele-positive subsets. Co-occurrence clustering excluded repertoires with fewer than 30,000 or more than 120,000 public chains, plus five with anomalous nucleotide sharing. The table was pulled from immuneACCESS by TCRdb, which kept in-frame rearrangements only. Such tables lose some clones; where checked, under half of the loss comes from unresolved V genes, and the rest has no known cause. Clonal size and the V and J genes are those of that table, whereas D and trimming came from the DNA. The sample table contains more than 130,000 clones; only one count was recorded for around 77% of them. Under 5.5% of the sample goes to the ten largest clones.

The study at large found these results: HLA typing was unavailable for some donors at each locus, so association tests used only the typed subset. In vitro tests confirmed that three of the cytomegalovirus-associated TCR beta chains recognize cytomegalovirus antigens. V-gene and J-gene trimming of TCR beta chains was associated with a missense DCLRE1C variant in a later genetic analysis, and the association was replicated in an independent cohort. The authors suggested that the approach could potentially be extended to other disease states and immunological phenotypes. In an earlier analysis of some 540 of the donors, most TCR beta V segments appeared in productive rearrangements about 87% or about 30% of the time, broadly matching IMGT annotations. In a later analysis, several top co-occurrence clusters were reported to appear linked to parvovirus B19, influenza, CMV and Epstein-Barr virus. This cohort had only TCR beta chains sequenced, and the lack of alpha or paired-chain data limited which features could be detected. Specific HLA alleles were associated with 16,951 TCR beta sequences at a false discovery rate of 0.05 in a later analysis. While some public TCRs were present in many individuals, most TCR sequences turned up only very rarely across donors. Cytomegalovirus status was reported to be diagnosed by the classifier with high specificity and sensitivity in both the original and validation cohorts. Strong co-occurrence of HLA alleles, especially DR and DQ, made assigning TCR associations to individual alleles difficult. According to a later analysis, TCR association rates differed among HLA loci, with DRB1 alleles showing the most associated TCRs and HLA-C alleles showing the fewest. Roughly uniform sequencing depth across donors was assumed in presence/absence analyses, although this assumption may not hold. A later analysis found that most CMV-associated TCR beta chains appeared HLA-restricted, with HLA associations seemingly driven largely by CMV exposure. The 87-base-pair reads could not distinguish some IMGT-functional V segments, including TRBV6-2 and TRBV6-3, so those segments were excluded. A cluster of highly shared sequence variants was judged likely to represent a technical artifact of the sequencing pipeline. In the study, 150 to 200 TCR beta chains were listed as associated with cytomegalovirus. A further reported finding was that TCR beta sequences accurately predicted the HLA-A and HLA-B alleles for most subjects in the first cohort. A later genetic analysis reported fewer N-insertions in productive TCRs among donors in an Asian-associated ancestry cluster than the approximately 700-donor mean. For the cohort, immune exposure information was limited to CMV serostatus. A later analysis found that HLA-associated TCR beta chains were more clonally expanded and had lower generation probabilities than equally common non-associated chains. Linkage disequilibrium might explain the correlated functional status among segregating V segments, but an unknown experimental factor could not be excluded. The earlier analysis of a few hundred of the donors excluded roughly 16 rarely observed V segments, including chromosome 9 orphons, because counts were too low.

The sequenced sample consisted of PBMCs. This TCR derives from a woman in her fifties or sixties in good health and CMV-seronegative. The chain is assembled from TRBV30 and TRBJ2-6; a tentative D call is TRBD2 (5 bases match). The CDR3 region has the sequence CAWIGGSGANVLTF. The nucleotides are TGTGCCTGGATTGGAGGCTCTGGGGCCAACGTCCTGACTTTC.